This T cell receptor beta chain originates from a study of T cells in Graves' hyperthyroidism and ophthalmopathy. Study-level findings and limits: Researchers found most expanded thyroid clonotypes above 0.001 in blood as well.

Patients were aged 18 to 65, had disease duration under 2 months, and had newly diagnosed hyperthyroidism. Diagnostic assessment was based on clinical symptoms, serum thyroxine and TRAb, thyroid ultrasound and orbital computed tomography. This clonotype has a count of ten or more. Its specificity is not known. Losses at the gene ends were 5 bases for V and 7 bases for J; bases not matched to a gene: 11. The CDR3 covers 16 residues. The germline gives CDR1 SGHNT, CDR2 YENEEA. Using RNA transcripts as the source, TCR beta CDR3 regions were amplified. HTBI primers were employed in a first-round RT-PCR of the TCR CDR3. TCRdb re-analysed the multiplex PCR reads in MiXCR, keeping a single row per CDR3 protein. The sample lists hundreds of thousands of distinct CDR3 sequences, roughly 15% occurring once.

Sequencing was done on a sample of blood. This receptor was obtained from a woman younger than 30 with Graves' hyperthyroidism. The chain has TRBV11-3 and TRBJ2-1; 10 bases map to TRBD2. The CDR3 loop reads CASSGLTSGNRNEQFF. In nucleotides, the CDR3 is TGTGCCAGCAGCGGATTAACTAGCGGGAATCGGAATGAGCAGTTCTTC. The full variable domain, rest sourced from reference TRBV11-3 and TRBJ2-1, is EAGVVQSPRYKIIEKKQPVAFWCNPISGHNTLYWYLQNLGQGPELLIRYENEEAVDDSQLPKDRFSAERLKGVDSTLKIQPAELGDSAVYLCASSGLTSGNRNEQFFGPGTRLTVL.